This T cell receptor beta chain was observed in a study of vaccination effects on CD4 cells after COVID-19. Findings and limits, study-wide: Whether induced by infection or by vaccine, clones showed marked clonal contraction late after vaccination.

Antigen-specific CD4+ T cells expanded by the ViraFEST assay with viral peptide pools were then sequenced. After less than 11 days in culture, the CD4+ T cells were isolated. Each vaccine recipient was nucleocapsid antibody negative and had no prior SARS-CoV-2 infection. IL-2 at 9 to 10 IU/ml and peptides at 10 ug/ml were added to cultured PBMC, around 2.2 million per well. Comments on this clone: The antigen is not known.

Per the germline V gene, CDR1 is LGHDT and CDR2 is YNNKEL (reference sequence). V lost 4 bases to trimming and J lost 5 bases; unmatched junction nucleotides: 18. The CDR3 is 20 amino acids. Method: immunoSEQ multiplex PCR; TCRdb's copy keeps in-frame clones and lacks some. The table has tens of thousands of clones, roughly 74% seen once. The V gene is TRBV3-1 (or the pseudogene TRBV3-2), the J gene TRBJ2-5, with 14 bases aligning to TRBD2. This clonotype was obtained from a human donor who received a COVID-19 vaccine. The sample consisted of CD4+ T cells from PBMCs cultured with HCoV-229E spike peptides, taken before COVID-19 vaccination. The CDR3 DNA reads as TGTGCCAGCAGCCCACAACCGGGACTAGCGGGGGCCCACGCGGGGGAGACCCAGTACTTC. Protein product: CASSPQPGLAGAHAGETQYF.